Listed below are T cell receptor beta chains from one sample, sequenced in a study of blood T cell repertoires in COVID-19. Sequencing was performed with immunoSEQ multiplex PCR; in TCRdb, only in-frame clones are kept and a portion is missing. The sample carries hundreds of thousands of clones, more than 75% recorded once. The sample consisted of peripheral blood. All receptors derive from a woman between 35 and 50 years old who had recovered from COVID-19. Both conserved end residues are part of each CDR3. Fields, in order: V gene, J gene, clone size, D gene, CDR3 DNA, CDR3 protein. D genes are given only for firm matches. Rows give clone size only sometimes, using once, few, many, or a class for an expanded clone.

v_gene: TRBV4-3; j_gene: TRBJ1-4; abundance: once; d_gene: NA; CDR3nt: TGCGCCAGCAGCCAAGATGCTGCCCCCGGTCGTGAAAAACTGTTTTTT; CDR3aa: CASSQDAAPGREKLFF
v_gene: TRBV6-2/TRBV6-3; j_gene: TRBJ2-7; abundance: once; d_gene: NA; CDR3nt: TGTGCCAGCAGTTATGCCAGCTACGAGCAGTACTTC; CDR3aa: CASSYASYEQYF
v_gene: TRBV7-9; j_gene: TRBJ2-1; abundance: once; d_gene: TRBD2; CDR3nt: TGTGCCAGCACCCGATGGGGTCTAGCGGGGGGCCCCCGGGTCGGTGGCGATGAGCAGTTCTTC; CDR3aa: CASTRWGLAGGPRVGGDEQFF
v_gene: TRBV6-5; j_gene: TRBJ2-7; abundance: NA; d_gene: NA; CDR3nt: TGTGCCAGCACCTGGGGCAGCTACGAGCAGTACTTC; CDR3aa: CASTWGSYEQYF
v_gene: TRBV4-2; j_gene: TRBJ1-2; abundance: NA; d_gene: TRBD1; CDR3nt: TGTGCCAGCAGCCACCGACAGGGGGTCGGGGGCTACACCTTC; CDR3aa: CASSHRQGVGGYTF
v_gene: TRBV19; j_gene: TRBJ1-5; abundance: NA; d_gene: NA; CDR3nt: TGTGCCAGTAGCCCCGGAGGGTATAGCAATCAGCCCCAGCATTTT; CDR3aa: CASSPGGYSNQPQHF
v_gene: TRBV18; j_gene: TRBJ2-3; abundance: NA; d_gene: TRBD2; CDR3nt: TGTGCCAGCTCACCCGGGCTCGGCGGGGGAAGCACAGATACGCAGTATTTT; CDR3aa: CASSPGLGGGSTDTQYF
v_gene: TRBV3-1/TRBV3-2; j_gene: TRBJ1-1; abundance: NA; d_gene: NA; CDR3nt: TGTGCCAGCCGCCGGGGGAGCGGGTTGAACACTGAAGCTTTCTTT; CDR3aa: CASRRGSGLNTEAFF
v_gene: TRBV6-5; j_gene: TRBJ1-1; abundance: few; d_gene: NA; CDR3nt: TGTGCCAGCCAAACAGGGAGCACTGAAGCTTTCTTT; CDR3aa: CASQTGSTEAFF
v_gene: TRBV4-3; j_gene: TRBJ2-1; abundance: NA; d_gene: TRBD2; CDR3nt: TGCGCCAGCAGCCAAGATGGGGCTAGCGGGACCATTATGGATGAGCAGTTCTTC; CDR3aa: CASSQDGASGTIMDEQFF
v_gene: TRBV5-1; j_gene: TRBJ2-1; abundance: NA; d_gene: TRBD2; CDR3nt: TGCGCCAGCAGCATGACTAGCTCCGGCAATGAGCAGTTCTTC; CDR3aa: CASSMTSSGNEQFF
v_gene: TRBV9; j_gene: TRBJ1-6; abundance: NA; d_gene: NA; CDR3nt: TGTGCCAGCAGCGTAAGGGGGAGAGGGGGTTCACCCCTCCACTTT; CDR3aa: CASSVRGRGGSPLHF
v_gene: TRBV5-1; j_gene: TRBJ2-2; abundance: NA; d_gene: TRBD1; CDR3nt: TGCGCCAGCAGCGCCGACAGGGGGAGCACCGGGGAGCTGTTTTTT; CDR3aa: CASSADRGSTGELFF
v_gene: TRBV18; j_gene: TRBJ2-7; abundance: NA; d_gene: TRBD2; CDR3nt: TGTGCCAGCTCGCGGGGACTAGCGGGCTACGAGCAGTACTTC; CDR3aa: CASSRGLAGYEQYF
v_gene: TRBV20-1; j_gene: TRBJ2-1; abundance: NA; d_gene: TRBD2; CDR3nt: TGCAGTGCTAGTGGGCTAGCGGGAAGTCTGGAGCAGTTCTTC; CDR3aa: CSASGLAGSLEQFF
v_gene: TRBV29-1; j_gene: TRBJ1-2; abundance: NA; d_gene: TRBD1; CDR3nt: TGCAGCGCCGGCGCCGGGACAGGGGCCGAGAGGTACACCTTC; CDR3aa: CSAGAGTGAERYTF
v_gene: TRBV7-9; j_gene: TRBJ2-1; abundance: NA; d_gene: TRBD2; CDR3nt: TGTGCCAGCCGCCGGGGGATCCCGGGACTAGGGACTAATGAGCAGTTCTTC; CDR3aa: CASRRGIPGLGTNEQFF
v_gene: TRBV2; j_gene: TRBJ1-1; abundance: few; d_gene: NA; CDR3nt: TGTGCCAGCAGTCCGCCAGGGAAAACTGAAGCTTTCTTT; CDR3aa: CASSPPGKTEAFF
v_gene: TRBV19; j_gene: TRBJ2-7; abundance: once; d_gene: NA; CDR3nt: TGTGCCAGTAGTACCCCGGGACTCCCCTACGAGCAGTACTTC; CDR3aa: CASSTPGLPYEQYF
v_gene: TRBV3-1/TRBV3-2; j_gene: TRBJ1-5; abundance: NA; d_gene: NA; CDR3nt: TGTGCCAGCAGCGCCACGGGATCCAAACATCAGCCCCAGCATTTT; CDR3aa: CASSATGSKHQPQHF
v_gene: TRBV7-6; j_gene: TRBJ1-1; abundance: NA; d_gene: TRBD1; CDR3nt: TGTGCCAGCAGCTTAGTCCCGGACAGGGCGGAAGCTTTCTTT; CDR3aa: CASSLVPDRAEAFF
v_gene: TRBV6-2/TRBV6-3; j_gene: TRBJ1-2; abundance: few; d_gene: NA; CDR3nt: TGTGCCAGCAGTTACTCCAGGTCCAACTATGGCTACACCTTC; CDR3aa: CASSYSRSNYGYTF
v_gene: TRBV5-1; j_gene: TRBJ2-7; abundance: few; d_gene: TRBD1; CDR3nt: TGCGCCAGCCGAATACAGGGGGGTTACGAGCAGTACTTC; CDR3aa: CASRIQGGYEQYF
v_gene: TRBV6-5; j_gene: TRBJ2-3; abundance: NA; d_gene: TRBD1; CDR3nt: TGTGCCAGCACAACCGGACAGGGATATACAGATACGCAGTATTTT; CDR3aa: CASTTGQGYTDTQYF
v_gene: TRBV4-1; j_gene: TRBJ2-1; abundance: NA; d_gene: TRBD2; CDR3nt: TGCGCCAGCAGCCCCGCTAGCGGACCCTACAATGAGCAGTTCTTC; CDR3aa: CASSPASGPYNEQFF
v_gene: TRBV27; j_gene: TRBJ2-1; abundance: NA; d_gene: TRBD2; CDR3nt: TGTGCCAGCAGTTTAATCGCGGGACTAGCCTACAATGAGCAGTTCTTC; CDR3aa: CASSLIAGLAYNEQFF
v_gene: TRBV5-1; j_gene: TRBJ2-1; abundance: NA; d_gene: TRBD1; CDR3nt: TGCGCCAGCAGCTTACAGGGGGCTTCCCTCAATGAGCAGTTCTTC; CDR3aa: CASSLQGASLNEQFF
v_gene: TRBV30; j_gene: TRBJ2-2; abundance: NA; d_gene: TRBD2; CDR3nt: TGTGCCTGGAGTGGAGCGGGAGGGCGGGGCACCGGGGAGCTGTTTTTT; CDR3aa: CAWSGAGGRGTGELFF
v_gene: TRBV5-6; j_gene: TRBJ1-1; abundance: once; d_gene: TRBD1; CDR3nt: TGTGCCAGCAGACCGGGCAGGGGGTACCCTGAAGCTTTCTTT; CDR3aa: CASRPGRGYPEAFF
v_gene: TRBV27; j_gene: TRBJ2-7; abundance: NA; d_gene: TRBD2; CDR3nt: TGTGCCAGCAGTTTATTGGGCAGGGCGGGAGCCTACGAGCAGTACTTC; CDR3aa: CASSLLGRAGAYEQYF
v_gene: TRBV5-1; j_gene: TRBJ1-3; abundance: few; d_gene: NA; CDR3nt: TGCGCCAGCAGCCTGGGGCCGGGGGACGGTGAAAACACCATATATTTT; CDR3aa: CASSLGPGDGENTIYF
v_gene: TRBV18; j_gene: TRBJ2-3; abundance: NA; d_gene: TRBD2; CDR3nt: TGTGCCAGCTCACCGCGTCCGGGACTAGCGGACCGCACAGATACGCAGTATTTT; CDR3aa: CASSPRPGLADRTDTQYF
v_gene: TRBV13; j_gene: TRBJ2-7; abundance: NA; d_gene: NA; CDR3nt: TGTGCCAGCAGCTTAGGTGACTCCGAGTACGAGCAGTACTTC; CDR3aa: CASSLGDSEYEQYF
v_gene: TRBV14; j_gene: TRBJ2-7; abundance: NA; d_gene: NA; CDR3nt: TGTGCCAGCAGCCAAAGGTCTCGCCAGGGGTTACTTAACGAGCAGTACTTC; CDR3aa: CASSQRSRQGLLNEQYF
v_gene: TRBV6-5; j_gene: TRBJ2-2; abundance: NA; d_gene: TRBD2; CDR3nt: TGTGCCAGCAGTACTAGCGGGAGTGGGGAGCTGTTTTTT; CDR3aa: CASSTSGSGELFF
v_gene: TRBV10-2; j_gene: TRBJ2-2; abundance: NA; d_gene: NA; CDR3nt: TGCGCCAGCAACGGTGCCGGGGAGCTGTTTTTT; CDR3aa: CASNGAGELFF
v_gene: TRBV18; j_gene: TRBJ2-3; abundance: NA; d_gene: TRBD2; CDR3nt: TGTGCCAGCTCCTTCGGACTAGCAGATACGCAGTATTTT; CDR3aa: CASSFGLADTQYF
v_gene: TRBV5-1; j_gene: TRBJ2-5; abundance: NA; d_gene: TRBD2; CDR3nt: TGCGCCAGCAGCCCCGGGGGGGGCCGTGAGACCCAGTACTTC; CDR3aa: CASSPGGGRETQYF
v_gene: TRBV13; j_gene: TRBJ2-1; abundance: NA; d_gene: TRBD1; CDR3nt: TGTGCCAGCAGCGGCCGGGACAGGGCCCTGAGGGAGCAGTTCTTC; CDR3aa: CASSGRDRALREQFF
v_gene: TRBV10-3; j_gene: TRBJ2-5; abundance: NA; d_gene: NA; CDR3nt: TGTGCCATCGCCGACAGCGAAGAGACCCAGTACTTC; CDR3aa: CAIADSEETQYF